What follows is one T cell receptor (beta chain) and its context. Its cognate antigen is unknown. TCRdb fed the RT-PCR reads into MiXCR, producing one record per CDR3 protein. The repertoire includes roughly 760,000 distinct CDR3 sequences, approximately 21% of them detected once, and around 9.6% sits in the top ten. These data are taken from a study of response to subunit inactivated influenza vaccine. General study points: Few additional T cells are recruited per seasonal influenza vaccination, authors suggested.

V was pared by 5 bases and J by 0 bases, with 11 bases between. Germline CDR1 DFQATT, CDR2 SNEGSKA (reference sequence). CDR3 length: 14 amino acids. This material consisted of PBMCs from blood, taken roughly 5 days after vaccination. V usage is TRBV20-1 and J usage is TRBJ1-3, with D unresolved. The clonotype originates from a man aged 45-65 years who received an inactivated influenza vaccine. CDR3 loop: CSALSLHSGNTIYF. CDR3 sequence (DNA): TGCAGTGCTTTAAGTCTCCACTCTGGAAACACCATATATTTT.